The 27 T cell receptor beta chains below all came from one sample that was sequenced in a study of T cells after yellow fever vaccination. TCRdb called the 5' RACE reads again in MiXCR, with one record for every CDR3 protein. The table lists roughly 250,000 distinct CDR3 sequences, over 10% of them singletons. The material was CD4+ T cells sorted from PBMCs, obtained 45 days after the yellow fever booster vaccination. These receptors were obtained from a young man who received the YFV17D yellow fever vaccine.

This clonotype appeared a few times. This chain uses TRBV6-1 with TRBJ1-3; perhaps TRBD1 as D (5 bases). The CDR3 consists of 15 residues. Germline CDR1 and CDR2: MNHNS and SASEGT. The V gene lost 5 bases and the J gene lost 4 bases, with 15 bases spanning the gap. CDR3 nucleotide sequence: TGTGCCAGCAGTCCCCGGGGGTTTGCGGGAAACACCATATATTTT. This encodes CASSPRGFAGNTIYF.

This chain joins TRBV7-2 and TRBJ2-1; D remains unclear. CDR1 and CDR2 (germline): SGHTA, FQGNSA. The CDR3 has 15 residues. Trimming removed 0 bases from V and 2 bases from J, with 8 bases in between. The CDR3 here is CASSLALGTYNEQFF. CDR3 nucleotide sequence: TGTGCCAGCAGCTTAGCGCTAGGGACCTACAATGAGCAGTTCTTC.

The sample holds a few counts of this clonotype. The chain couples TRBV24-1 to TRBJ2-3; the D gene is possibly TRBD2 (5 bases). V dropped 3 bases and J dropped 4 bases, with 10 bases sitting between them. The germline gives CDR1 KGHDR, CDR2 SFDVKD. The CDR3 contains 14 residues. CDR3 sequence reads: CATSDPGISDTQYF. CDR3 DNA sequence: TGTGCCACCAGTGATCCGGGGATCTCAGATACGCAGTATTTT.

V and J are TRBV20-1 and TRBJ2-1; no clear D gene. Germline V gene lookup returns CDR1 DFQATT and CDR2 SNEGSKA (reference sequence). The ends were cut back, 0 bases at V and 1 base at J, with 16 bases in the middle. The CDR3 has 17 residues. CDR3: CSARDLGPKESYNEQFF. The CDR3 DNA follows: TGCAGTGCTAGAGATCTGGGCCCCAAGGAGTCCTACAATGAGCAGTTCTTC.

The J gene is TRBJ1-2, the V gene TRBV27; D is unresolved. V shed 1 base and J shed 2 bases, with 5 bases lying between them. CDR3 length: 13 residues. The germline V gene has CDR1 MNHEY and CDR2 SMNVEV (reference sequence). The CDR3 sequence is CASSLYVNYGYTF. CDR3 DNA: TGTGCCAGCAGTTTATATGTAAACTATGGCTACACCTTC.

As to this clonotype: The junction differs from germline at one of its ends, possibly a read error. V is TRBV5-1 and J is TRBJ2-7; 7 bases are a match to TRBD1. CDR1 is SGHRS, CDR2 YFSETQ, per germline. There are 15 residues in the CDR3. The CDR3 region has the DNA TGCGCCAGCAGCCGCGGACAGGACCCCTCCCACGAGCAGTACTTC. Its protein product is CASSRGQDPSHEQYF.

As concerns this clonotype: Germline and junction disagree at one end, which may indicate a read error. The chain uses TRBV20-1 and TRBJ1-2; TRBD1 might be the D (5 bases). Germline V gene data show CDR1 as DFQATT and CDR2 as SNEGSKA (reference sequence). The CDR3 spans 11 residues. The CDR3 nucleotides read TGCAGTGCCAGAGGGACCACCGGCTACACCTTC. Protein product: CSARGTTGYTF.

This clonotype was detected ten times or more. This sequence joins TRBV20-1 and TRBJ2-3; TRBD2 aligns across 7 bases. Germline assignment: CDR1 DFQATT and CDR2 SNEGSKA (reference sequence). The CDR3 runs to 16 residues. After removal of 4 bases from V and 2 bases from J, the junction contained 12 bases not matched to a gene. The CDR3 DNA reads TGCAGTGCTACCCGTCTAGCGGACCTCCACACAGATACGCAGTATTTT. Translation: CSATRLADLHTDTQYF.

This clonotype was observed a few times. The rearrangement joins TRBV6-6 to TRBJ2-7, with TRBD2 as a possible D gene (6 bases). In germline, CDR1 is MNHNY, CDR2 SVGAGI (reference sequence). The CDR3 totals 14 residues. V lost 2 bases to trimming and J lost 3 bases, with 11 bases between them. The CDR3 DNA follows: TGTGCCAGCAGTTACCCGGGAGTCAACTACGAGCAGTACTTC. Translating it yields CASSYPGVNYEQYF.

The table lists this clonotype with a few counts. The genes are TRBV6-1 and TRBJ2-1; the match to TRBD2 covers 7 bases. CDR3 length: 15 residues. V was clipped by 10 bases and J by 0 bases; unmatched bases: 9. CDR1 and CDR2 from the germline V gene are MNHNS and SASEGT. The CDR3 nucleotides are TGTGCCACCCGGGGGGAACGGAGCTCCTACAATGAGCAGTTCTTC. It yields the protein CATRGERSSYNEQFF.

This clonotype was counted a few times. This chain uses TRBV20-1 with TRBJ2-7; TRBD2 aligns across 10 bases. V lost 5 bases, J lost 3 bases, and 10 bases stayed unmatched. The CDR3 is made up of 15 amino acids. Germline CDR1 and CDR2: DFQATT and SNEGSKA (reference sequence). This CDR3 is CSAAALLAGIYEQYF. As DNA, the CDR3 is TGCAGTGCTGCCGCCCTACTAGCGGGAATCTACGAGCAGTACTTC.

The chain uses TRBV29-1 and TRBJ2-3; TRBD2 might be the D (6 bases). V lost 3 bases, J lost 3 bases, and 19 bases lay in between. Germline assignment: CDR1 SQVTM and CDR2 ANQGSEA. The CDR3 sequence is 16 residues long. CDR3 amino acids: CSVDVVEGRATDTQYF. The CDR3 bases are TGCAGCGTTGACGTGGTGGAGGGCAGGGCAACAGATACGCAGTATTTT.

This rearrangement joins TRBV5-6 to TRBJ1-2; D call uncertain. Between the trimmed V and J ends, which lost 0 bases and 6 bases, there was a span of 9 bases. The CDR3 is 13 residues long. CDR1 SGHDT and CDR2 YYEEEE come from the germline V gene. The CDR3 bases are TGTGCCAGCAGCTTGGATCGGGTCCATGGCTACACCTTC. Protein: CASSLDRVHGYTF.

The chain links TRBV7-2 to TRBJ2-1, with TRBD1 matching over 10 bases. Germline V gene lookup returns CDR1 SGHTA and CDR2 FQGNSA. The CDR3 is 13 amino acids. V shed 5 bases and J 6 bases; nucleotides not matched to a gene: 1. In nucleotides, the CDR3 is TGTGCCAGCAGCGGGGACAGGGGCAATGAGCAGTTCTTC. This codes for CASSGDRGNEQFF.

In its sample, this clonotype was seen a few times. The CDR3 DNA reads TGTGCCAGCAGCCCCCGTGCCTCTGGGGCCAACGTCCTGACTTTC. Translated: CASSPRASGANVLTF. This sequence joins TRBV7-2 and TRBJ2-6; D uncertain. CDR1 and CDR2 from the germline V gene are SGHTA and FQGNSA. The CDR3 runs to 15 residues. Trimming took 5 bases from V and 0 from J, leaving 8 bases between them.

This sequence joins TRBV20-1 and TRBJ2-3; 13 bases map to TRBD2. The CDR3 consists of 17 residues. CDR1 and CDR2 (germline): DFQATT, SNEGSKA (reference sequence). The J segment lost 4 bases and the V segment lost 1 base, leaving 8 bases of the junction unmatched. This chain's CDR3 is CSARVFRLAGGPDTQYF. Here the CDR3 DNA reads TGCAGTGCTAGAGTTTTCCGACTAGCGGGAGGACCAGATACGCAGTATTTT.

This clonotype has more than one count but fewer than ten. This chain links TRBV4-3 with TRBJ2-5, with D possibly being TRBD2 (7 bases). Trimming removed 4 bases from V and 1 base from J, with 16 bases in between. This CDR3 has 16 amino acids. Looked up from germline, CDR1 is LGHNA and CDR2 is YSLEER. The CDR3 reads CASSPIYGGLQETQYF. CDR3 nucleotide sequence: TGCGCCAGCAGCCCTATTTACGGGGGGCTCCAAGAGACCCAGTACTTC.

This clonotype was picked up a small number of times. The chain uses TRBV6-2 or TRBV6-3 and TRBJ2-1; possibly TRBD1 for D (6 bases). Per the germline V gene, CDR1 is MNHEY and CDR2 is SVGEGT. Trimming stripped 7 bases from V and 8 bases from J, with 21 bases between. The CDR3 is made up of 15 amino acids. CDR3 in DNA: TGTGCCAGCACCTATGGGGGCCCCAAAGTCGATGAGCAGTTCTTC. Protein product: CASTYGGPKVDEQFF.

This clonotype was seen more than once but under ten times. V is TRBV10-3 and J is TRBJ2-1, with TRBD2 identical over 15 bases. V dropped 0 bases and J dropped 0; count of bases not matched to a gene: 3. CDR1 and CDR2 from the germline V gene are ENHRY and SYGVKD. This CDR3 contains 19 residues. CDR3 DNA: TGTGCCATCAGTGAGTCGAGGACTAGCGGGAGGGGCTCCTACAATGAGCAGTTCTTC. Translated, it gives CAISESRTSGRGSYNEQFF.

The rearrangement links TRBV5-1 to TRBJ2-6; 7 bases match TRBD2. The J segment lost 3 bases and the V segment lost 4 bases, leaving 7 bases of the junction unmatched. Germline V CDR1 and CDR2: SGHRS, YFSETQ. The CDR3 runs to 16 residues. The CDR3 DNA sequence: TGCGCCAGCAGCCCTTTTTCGGGAGGTGGGGCCAACGTCCTGACTTTC. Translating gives CASSPFSGGGANVLTF.

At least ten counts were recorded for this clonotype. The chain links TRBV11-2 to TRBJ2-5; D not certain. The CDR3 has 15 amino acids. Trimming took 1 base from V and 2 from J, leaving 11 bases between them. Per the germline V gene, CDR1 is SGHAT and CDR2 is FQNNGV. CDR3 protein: CASSLVPGVQETQYF. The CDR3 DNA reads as TGTGCCAGCAGCTTAGTACCAGGAGTTCAAGAGACCCAGTACTTC.

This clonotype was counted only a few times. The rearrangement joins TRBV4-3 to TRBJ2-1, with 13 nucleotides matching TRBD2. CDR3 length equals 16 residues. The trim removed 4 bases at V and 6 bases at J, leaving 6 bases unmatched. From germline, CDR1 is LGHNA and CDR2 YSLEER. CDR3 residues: CASSPGGTSGINEQFF. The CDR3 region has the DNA TGCGCCAGCAGCCCTGGCGGGACTAGCGGGATCAATGAGCAGTTCTTC.

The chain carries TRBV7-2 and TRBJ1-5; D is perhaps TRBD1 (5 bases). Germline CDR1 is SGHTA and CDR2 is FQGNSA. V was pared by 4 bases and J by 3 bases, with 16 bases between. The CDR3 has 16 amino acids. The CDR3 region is CASSSWGLNDNQPQHF. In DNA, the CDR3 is TGTGCCAGCAGCTCCTGGGGCTTAAATGACAATCAGCCCCAGCATTTT.

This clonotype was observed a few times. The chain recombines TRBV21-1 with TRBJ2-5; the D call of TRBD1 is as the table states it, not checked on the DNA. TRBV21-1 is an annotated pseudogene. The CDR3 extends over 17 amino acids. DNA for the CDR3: TGTGCCAGCAGCAAGTCATCGTCGGGGGCAGGCGGAGAGACCCAGTACTTC. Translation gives CASSKSSSGAGGETQYF.

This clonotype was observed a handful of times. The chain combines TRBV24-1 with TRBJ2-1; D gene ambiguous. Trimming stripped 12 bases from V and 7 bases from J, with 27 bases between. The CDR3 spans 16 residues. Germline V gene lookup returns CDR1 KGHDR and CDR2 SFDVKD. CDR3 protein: CALPNTDGYHSNEQFF. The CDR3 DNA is TGTGCCCTTCCGAACACCGATGGCTACCACTCAAATGAGCAGTTCTTC.

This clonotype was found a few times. The CDR3 bases are TGTGCCAGCAGCCCCGATACGAACGGACCAAGCGAGCAGTTCTTC. This translates into CASSPDTNGPSEQFF. This sequence joins TRBV7-9 and TRBJ2-1, with D uncertain. V dropped 5 bases and J dropped 10 bases, with 21 bases sitting between them. CDR1 and CDR2 from the germline V gene are SEHNR and FQNEAQ (reference sequence). CDR3 length equals 15 residues.

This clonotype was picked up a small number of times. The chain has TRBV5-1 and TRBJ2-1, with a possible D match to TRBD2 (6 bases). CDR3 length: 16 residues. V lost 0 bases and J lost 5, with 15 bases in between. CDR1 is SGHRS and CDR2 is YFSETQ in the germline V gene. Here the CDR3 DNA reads TGCGCCAGCAGCTTGGTTAGCGGTCCGACCAACAATGAGCAGTTCTTC. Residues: CASSLVSGPTNNEQFF. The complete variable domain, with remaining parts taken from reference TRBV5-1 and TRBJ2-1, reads KAGVTQTPRYLIKTRGQQVTLSCSPISGHRSVSWYQQTPGQGLQFLFEYFSETQRNKGNFPGRFSGRQFSNSRSEMNVSTLELGDSALYLCASSLVSGPTNNEQFFGPGTRLTVL.